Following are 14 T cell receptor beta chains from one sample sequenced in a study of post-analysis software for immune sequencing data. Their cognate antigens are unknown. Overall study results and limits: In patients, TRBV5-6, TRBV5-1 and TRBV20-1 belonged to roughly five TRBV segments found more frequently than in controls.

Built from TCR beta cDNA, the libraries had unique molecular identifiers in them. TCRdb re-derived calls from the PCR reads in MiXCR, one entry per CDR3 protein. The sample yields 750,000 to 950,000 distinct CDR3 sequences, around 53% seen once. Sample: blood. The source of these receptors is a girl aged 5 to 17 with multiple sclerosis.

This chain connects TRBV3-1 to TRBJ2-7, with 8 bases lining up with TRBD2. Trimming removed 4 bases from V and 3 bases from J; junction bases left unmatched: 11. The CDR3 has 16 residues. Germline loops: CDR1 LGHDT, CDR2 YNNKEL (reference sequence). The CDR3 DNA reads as TGTGCCAGCAGCCCAGGAGTCGGGACTAGGATCTACGAGCAGTACTTC. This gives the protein CASSPGVGTRIYEQYF.

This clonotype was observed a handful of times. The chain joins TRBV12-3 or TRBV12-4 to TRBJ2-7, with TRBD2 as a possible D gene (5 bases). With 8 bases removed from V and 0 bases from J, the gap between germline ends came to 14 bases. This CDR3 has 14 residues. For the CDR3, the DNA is TGTGCCAGCGGAGTCACCGGGATCTCCTACGAGCAGTACTTC. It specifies CASGVTGISYEQYF.

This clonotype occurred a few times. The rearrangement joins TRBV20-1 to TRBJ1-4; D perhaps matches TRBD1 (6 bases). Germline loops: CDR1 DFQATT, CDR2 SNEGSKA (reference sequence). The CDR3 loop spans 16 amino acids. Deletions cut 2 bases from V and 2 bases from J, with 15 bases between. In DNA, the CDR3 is TGCAGTGCTAGAAGGTCAGGGGTGGCTACTAATGAAAAACTGTTTTTT. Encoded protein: CSARRSGVATNEKLFF.

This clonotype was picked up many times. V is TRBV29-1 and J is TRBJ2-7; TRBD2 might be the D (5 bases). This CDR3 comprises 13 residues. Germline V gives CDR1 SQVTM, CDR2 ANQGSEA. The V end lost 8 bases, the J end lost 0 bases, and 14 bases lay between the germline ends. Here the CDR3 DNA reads TGCAGCCGAGGGCAGGCAACCTCCTACGAGCAGTACTTC. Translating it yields CSRGQATSYEQYF.

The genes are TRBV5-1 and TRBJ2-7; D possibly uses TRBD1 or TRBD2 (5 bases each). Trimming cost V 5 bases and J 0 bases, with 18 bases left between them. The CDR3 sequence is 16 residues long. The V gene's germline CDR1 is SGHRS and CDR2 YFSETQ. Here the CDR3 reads CASSDLWGRSSYEQYF. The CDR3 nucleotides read TGCGCCAGCAGTGACCTGTGGGGACGTAGCTCCTACGAGCAGTACTTC.

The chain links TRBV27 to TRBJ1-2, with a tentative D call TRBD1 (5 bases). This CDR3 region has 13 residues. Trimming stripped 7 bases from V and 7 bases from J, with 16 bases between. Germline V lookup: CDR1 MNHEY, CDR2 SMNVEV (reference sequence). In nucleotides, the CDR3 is TGTGCCAGCAAGTCTAGGGGATACGGTGGCTACACCTTC. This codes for CASKSRGYGGYTF.

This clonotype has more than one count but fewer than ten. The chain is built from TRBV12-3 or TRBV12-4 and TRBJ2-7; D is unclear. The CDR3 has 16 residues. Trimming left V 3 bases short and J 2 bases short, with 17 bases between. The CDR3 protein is CASSFETLTPAYEQYF. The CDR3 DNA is TGTGCCAGCAGTTTTGAGACACTCACCCCCGCCTACGAGCAGTACTTC.

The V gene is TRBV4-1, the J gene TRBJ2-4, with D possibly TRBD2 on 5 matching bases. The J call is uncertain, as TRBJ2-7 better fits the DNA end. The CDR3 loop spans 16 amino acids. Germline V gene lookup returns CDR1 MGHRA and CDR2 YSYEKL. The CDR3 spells CASSQEAEVKSGEQYF. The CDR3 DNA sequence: TGCGCCAGCAGCCAAGAGGCGGAGGTAAAATCCGGCGAGCAGTACTTC.

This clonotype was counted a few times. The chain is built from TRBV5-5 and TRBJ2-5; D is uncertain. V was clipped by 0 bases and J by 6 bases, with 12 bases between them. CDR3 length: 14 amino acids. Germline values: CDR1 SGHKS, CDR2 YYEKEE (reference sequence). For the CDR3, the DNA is TGTGCCAGCAGCTTGGTTGGCACCCGTCAGACCCAGTACTTC. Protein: CASSLVGTRQTQYF.

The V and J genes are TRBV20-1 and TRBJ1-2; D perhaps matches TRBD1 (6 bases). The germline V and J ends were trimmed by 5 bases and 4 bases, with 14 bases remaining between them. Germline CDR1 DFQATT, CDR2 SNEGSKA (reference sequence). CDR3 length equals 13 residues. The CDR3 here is CSARRQDFYGYTF. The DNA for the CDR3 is TGCAGTGCTCGTAGACAGGATTTCTATGGCTACACCTTC.

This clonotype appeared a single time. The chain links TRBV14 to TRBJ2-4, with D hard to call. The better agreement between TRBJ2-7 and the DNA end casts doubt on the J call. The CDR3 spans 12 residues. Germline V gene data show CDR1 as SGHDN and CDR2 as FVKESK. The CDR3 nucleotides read TGTGCCAGCAGCCAAGTTCTGGCCGAGCAGTACTTC. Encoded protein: CASSQVLAEQYF.

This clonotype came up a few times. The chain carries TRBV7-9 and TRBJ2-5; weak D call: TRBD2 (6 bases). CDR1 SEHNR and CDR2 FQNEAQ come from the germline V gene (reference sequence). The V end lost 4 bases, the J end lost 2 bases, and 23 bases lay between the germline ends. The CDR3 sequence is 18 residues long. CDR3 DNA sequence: TGTGCCAGCAGCTGGGGTCGGGAGTGGGGGAATCTTCAAGAGACCCAGTACTTC. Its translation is CASSWGREWGNLQETQYF.

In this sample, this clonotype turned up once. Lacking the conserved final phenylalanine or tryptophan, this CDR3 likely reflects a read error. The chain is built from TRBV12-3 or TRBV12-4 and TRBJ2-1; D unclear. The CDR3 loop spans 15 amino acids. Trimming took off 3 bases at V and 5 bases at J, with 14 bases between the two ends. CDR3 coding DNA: TGTGCCAGCAGTTTCTGGGCGAGCACACACAATGAGCAGTTCGTC. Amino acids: CASSFWASTHNEQFV.

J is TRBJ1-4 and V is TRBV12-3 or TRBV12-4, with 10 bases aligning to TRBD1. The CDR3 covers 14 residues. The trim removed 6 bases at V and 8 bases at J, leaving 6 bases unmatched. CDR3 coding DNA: TGTGCCAGCAGAGCGGACAGGGGGTGGGAAAAACTGTTTTTT. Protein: CASRADRGWEKLFF.